Below are 22 T cell receptor beta chains sequenced from a single sample in a study of shared clonotypes between healthy human individuals. TCRdb's copy holds only in-frame clones and misses some; the assay was immunoSEQ multiplex PCR. The profile shows 1.5 million to 1.9 million clones, around 98% of them singletons. Sequenced input: naive CD4+ T cells sorted from blood. Subset specified: CD45RA+ positively selected. Receptors were obtained from a man aged 25-45 years in good health.

V and J are TRBV4-3 and TRBJ1-1, with D unresolved. Per the germline V gene, CDR1 is LGHNA and CDR2 is YSLEER. The V end was cut by 2 bases, the J end by 2 bases, with 6 bases between. The CDR3 is 13 amino acids. The CDR3 reads CASSQRLNTEAFF. The DNA of the CDR3 is TGCGCCAGCAGCCAAAGACTAAACACTGAAGCTTTCTTT.

The chain recombines TRBV11-2 with TRBJ1-2; 7 bases are a match to TRBD1. With 5 bases clipped from V and 7 bases from J, the junction kept 13 bases outside the gene matches. The CDR3 extends over 15 amino acids. The germline V gene encodes CDR1 SGHAT and CDR2 FQNNGV. CDR3 residues: CASSLFDRVKSGYTF. In DNA, the CDR3 is TGTGCCAGCAGCCTTTTTGACAGGGTTAAATCTGGCTACACCTTC.

The gene calls are TRBV2 and TRBJ2-2; TRBD1 is a possible D gene (5 bases). This CDR3 has 19 residues. From germline, CDR1 is SNHLY and CDR2 FYNNEI. V was trimmed by 9 bases and J by 4 bases, leaving 30 bases between them. The CDR3 coding sequence is TGTGCCAGTACCATAGGGGTATTGGTTTCACGGTGGTCCACCGGGGAGCTGTTTTTT. Protein sequence: CASTIGVLVSRWSTGELFF.

The chain joins TRBV19 to TRBJ1-5; D perhaps matches TRBD1 (6 bases). The CDR3 length is 15 residues. Germline V gene sequence: CDR1 LNHDA, CDR2 SQIVND (reference sequence). The V and J ends lost 6 bases and 5 bases respectively, with 17 bases between them. CDR3 in DNA: TGTGCCAGTAGCCTTTACAGGGAAGCCCATCAGCCCCAGCATTTT. Protein product: CASSLYREAHQPQHF. Full variable domain (outside the CDR3, taken from reference TRBV19 and TRBJ1-5): DGGITQSPKYLFRKEGQNVTLSCEQNLNHDAMYWYRQDPGQGLRLIYYSQIVNDFQKGDIAEGYSVSREKKESFPLTVTSAQKNPTAFYLCASSLYREAHQPQHFGDGTRLSIL.

This chain uses TRBV9 with TRBJ2-5, with D hard to call. V lost 0 bases and J lost 5, with 11 bases in between. Germline V gene lookup returns CDR1 SGDLS and CDR2 YYNGEE. The CDR3 sequence is 14 residues long. CDR3 in amino acids: CASSVGTQRETQYF. CDR3 DNA: TGTGCCAGCAGCGTAGGGACGCAAAGGGAGACCCAGTACTTC.

The chain links TRBV28 to TRBJ1-4; no clear D gene. There are 13 residues in the CDR3. Germline V lookup: CDR1 MDHEN, CDR2 SYDVKM. With 8 bases removed from V and 4 bases from J, the gap between germline ends came to 11 bases. CDR3 loop: CASRWPDNEKLFF. The CDR3 nucleotides read TGTGCCAGCCGGTGGCCGGATAATGAAAAACTGTTTTTT.

The chain combines TRBV5-5 with TRBJ2-2, with TRBD2 identical over 10 bases. This CDR3 is 15 amino acids long. V shed 5 bases and J 1 base; nucleotides not matched to a gene: 2. Germline V lookup: CDR1 SGHKS, CDR2 YYEKEE (reference sequence). CDR3 loop: CASSWTSGNTGELFF. The CDR3 DNA sequence: TGTGCCAGCAGTTGGACTAGCGGGAACACCGGGGAGCTGTTTTTT.

The chain carries TRBV5-1 and TRBJ2-1, with 8 bases aligning to TRBD2. The V segment lost 0 bases and the J segment 6 bases; nucleotides outside the gene matches: 8. Germline CDR1 is SGHRS and CDR2 is YFSETQ. There are 16 residues in the CDR3. DNA of the CDR3: TGCGCCAGCAGCTTGGAGGGACTAGAAGTAAGCAATGAGCAGTTCTTC. This gives the protein CASSLEGLEVSNEQFF.

In nucleotides, the CDR3 is TGTGCCAGCAGCTTATCACTGAGCTCCTACGAGCAGTACTTC. This gives the protein CASSLSLSSYEQYF. The rearrangement joins TRBV5-6 to TRBJ2-7; D gene uncertain. Germline V gene sequence: CDR1 SGHDT, CDR2 YYEEEE. This CDR3 is built from 14 residues. Trimming left V 2 bases short and J 0 bases short, with 9 bases between.

In this sample, this clone turned up once. This sequence joins TRBV18 and TRBJ2-1; 12 bases align to TRBD2. Germline values: CDR1 KGHSH, CDR2 LQKENI. Trimming removed 3 bases from V and 4 bases from J; junction bases left unmatched: 10. The CDR3 loop spans 18 amino acids. The CDR3 protein is CASSPLAGTSGQYNEQFF. The CDR3 coding sequence is TGTGCCAGCTCACCTTTAGCCGGGACTAGCGGGCAGTACAATGAGCAGTTCTTC.

The chain joins TRBV4-1 to TRBJ2-6; TRBD1 agrees at 7 bases. Per the germline V gene, CDR1 is MGHRA and CDR2 is YSYEKL. The trim removed 1 base at V and 0 bases at J, leaving 3 bases unmatched. This CDR3 has 17 amino acids. The CDR3 bases are TGCGCCAGCAGCCAAGTCCGACAGGGCTCTGGGGCCAACGTCCTGACTTTC. Translated, it gives CASSQVRQGSGANVLTF.

The gene calls are TRBV18 and TRBJ1-5; D may be TRBD1 (5 bases). Per germline, CDR1 KGHSH and CDR2 LQKENI. The CDR3 contains 17 residues. Trimming shortened V by 3 bases and J by 3 bases, and 18 bases separated the two germline ends. The CDR3 nucleotides read TGTGCCAGCTCACCGACGGACACCCGGAGCACCAATCAGCCCCAGCATTTT. Residues: CASSPTDTRSTNQPQHF. Full variable domain (remainder filled in from reference TRBV18 and TRBJ1-5): NAGVMQNPRHLVRRRGQEARLRCSPMKGHSHVYWYRQLPEEGLKFMVYLQKENIIDESGMPKERFSAEFPKEGPSILRIQQVVRGDSAAYFCASSPTDTRSTNQPQHFGDGTRLSIL.

The CDR3 is CASSIGAGSDTQYF. The CDR3 DNA follows: TGTGCCAGTAGTATCGGGGCGGGTTCAGATACGCAGTATTTT. The chain couples TRBV19 to TRBJ2-3, with D perhaps assigned TRBD1 or TRBD2 (5 bases each). The length of the CDR3 is 14 residues. V was clipped by 3 bases and J by 4 bases, with 11 bases between them. Germline values: CDR1 LNHDA, CDR2 SQIVND (reference sequence).

This clone was detected only once. The chain employs TRBV5-1 and TRBJ2-1; TRBD2 aligns across 13 bases. V was clipped by 4 bases and J by 0 bases; unmatched bases: 7. This CDR3 is built from 18 residues. Germline CDR1 SGHRS, CDR2 YFSETQ. CDR3: CASSPGLAGSLSYNEQFF. In DNA form, the CDR3 reads TGCGCCAGCAGCCCGGGACTAGCGGGATCACTCTCCTACAATGAGCAGTTCTTC.

This rearrangement joins TRBV2 to TRBJ1-2; D is uncertain. Germline CDR1 is SNHLY and CDR2 is FYNNEI. CDR3 length: 14 amino acids. V dropped 1 base and J dropped 3 bases, with 9 bases sitting between them. CDR3 DNA sequence: TGTGCCAGCAGTGAAGATGGGTTAGACTATGGCTACACCTTC. It codes for CASSEDGLDYGYTF.

V and J are TRBV19 and TRBJ1-5; no definite D call. Germline CDR1 and CDR2: LNHDA and SQIVND (reference sequence). The CDR3 extends over 13 amino acids. V was trimmed by 4 bases and J by 6 bases, leaving 10 bases between them. The CDR3, as DNA: TGTGCCAGTAGTAATGGCTGGGTTCAGCCCCAGCATTTT. This encodes CASSNGWVQPQHF.

The chain joins TRBV15 to TRBJ2-7; possibly TRBD1 for D (5 bases). V lost 3 bases to trimming and J lost 0 bases, with 9 bases between them. The CDR3 totals 14 residues. Germline V gene lookup returns CDR1 LNHNV and CDR2 YYDKDF (reference sequence). In DNA form, the CDR3 reads TGTGCCACCAGCAGGGACAAGAGCTCCTACGAGCAGTACTTC. It encodes CATSRDKSSYEQYF.

This clone was seen just once. CDR3 residues: CASSLAPAGTYNEQFF. CDR3 nucleotide sequence: TGTGCCAGCAGCTTAGCCCCAGCGGGAACCTACAATGAGCAGTTCTTC. The rearrangement joins TRBV7-3 to TRBJ2-1; TRBD2 aligns across 7 bases. Germline V CDR1 and CDR2: SGHTA, FQGTGA. The CDR3 has 16 residues. The V segment lost 2 bases and the J segment 2 bases; nucleotides outside the gene matches: 6.

The V and J genes are TRBV19 and TRBJ2-1; TRBD1 matches 7 bases. This CDR3 comprises 14 residues. The germline CDR1 and CDR2 sequences are LNHDA and SQIVND (reference sequence). V was pared by 4 bases and J by 5 bases, with 5 bases of the junction left unmatched. As DNA, the CDR3 is TGTGCCAGTAGTACCGGGACAGTCCACAATGAGCAGTTCTTC. Translation: CASSTGTVHNEQFF.

The J gene is TRBJ1-2, the V gene TRBV9; D possibly corresponds to TRBD1 (6 bases). Per germline, CDR1 SGDLS and CDR2 YYNGEE. The V end was cut by 3 bases, the J end by 1 base, with 16 bases between. This CDR3 has 16 residues. The CDR3: CASSALMTGDNYGYTF. CDR3 in DNA: TGTGCCAGCAGCGCCTTAATGACAGGTGATAACTATGGCTACACCTTC.

The chain couples TRBV30 to TRBJ1-5; 7 bases map to TRBD1. This CDR3 is built from 15 residues. With 0 bases clipped from V and 1 base from J, the junction kept 3 bases outside the gene matches. Per the germline V gene, CDR1 is GTSNPN and CDR2 is SVGIG (reference sequence). CDR3 residues: CAWSVRRGSNQPQHF. The DNA for the CDR3 is TGTGCCTGGAGTGTTCGCAGGGGGAGCAATCAGCCCCAGCATTTT.

This sequence joins TRBV18 and TRBJ1-2; 8 bases map to TRBD1. This CDR3 contains 15 residues. The V gene's germline CDR1 is KGHSH and CDR2 LQKENI. Trimming at V came to 4 bases and at J to 2 bases, leaving 6 bases not matched to a gene. The CDR3 is CASSHGQGPNYGYTF. The CDR3 DNA sequence: TGTGCCAGCTCACACGGACAGGGACCGAACTATGGCTACACCTTC.